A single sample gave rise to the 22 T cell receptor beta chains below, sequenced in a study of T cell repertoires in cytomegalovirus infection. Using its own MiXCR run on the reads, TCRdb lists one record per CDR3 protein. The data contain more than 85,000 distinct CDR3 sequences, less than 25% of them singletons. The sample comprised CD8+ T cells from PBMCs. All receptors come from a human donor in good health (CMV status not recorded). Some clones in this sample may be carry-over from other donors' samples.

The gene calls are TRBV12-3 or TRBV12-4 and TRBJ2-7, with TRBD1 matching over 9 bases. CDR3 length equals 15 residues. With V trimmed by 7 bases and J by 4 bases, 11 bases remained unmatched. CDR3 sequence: CASTPGQGFGYEQYF. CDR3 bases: TGTGCCAGCACCCCTGGACAGGGGTTTGGGTACGAGCAGTACTTC.

The CDR3 DNA follows: TGTGCCAGCAGCTTGGTGACAGGGGGCGACGAGCAGTACTTC. Translation gives CASSLVTGGDEQYF. The chain combines TRBV7-9 with TRBJ2-7; 10 bases line up with TRBD1. Germline assignment: CDR1 SEHNR and CDR2 FQNEAQ (reference sequence). The CDR3 totals 14 residues. V lost 3 bases to trimming and J lost 5 bases; unmatched junction nucleotides: 4. The full variable domain, its missing parts supplied by reference TRBV7-9 and TRBJ2-7, is DTGVSQNPRHKITKRGQNVTFRCDPISEHNRLYWYRQTLGQGPEFLTYFQNEAQLEKSRLLSDRFSAERPKGSFSTLEIQRTEQGDSAMYLCASSLVTGGDEQYFGPGTRLTVT.

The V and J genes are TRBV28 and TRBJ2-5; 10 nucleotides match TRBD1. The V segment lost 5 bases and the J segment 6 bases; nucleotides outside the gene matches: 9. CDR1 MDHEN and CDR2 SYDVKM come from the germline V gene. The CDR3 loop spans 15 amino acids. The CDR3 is CASSPPTGGEKTQYF. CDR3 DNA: TGTGCCAGCAGTCCCCCGACAGGGGGCGAAAAGACCCAGTACTTC.

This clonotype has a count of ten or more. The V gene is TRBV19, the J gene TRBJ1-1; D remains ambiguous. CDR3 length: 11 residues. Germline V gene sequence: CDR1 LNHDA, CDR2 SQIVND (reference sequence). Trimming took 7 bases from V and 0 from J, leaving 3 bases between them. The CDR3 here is CASNLNTEAFF. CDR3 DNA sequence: TGTGCCAGTAATTTGAACACTGAAGCTTTCTTT.

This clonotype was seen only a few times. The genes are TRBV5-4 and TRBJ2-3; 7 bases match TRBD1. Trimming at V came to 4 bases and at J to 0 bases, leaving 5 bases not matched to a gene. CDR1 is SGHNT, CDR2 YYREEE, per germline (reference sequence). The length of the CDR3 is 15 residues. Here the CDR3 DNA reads TGTGCCAGCAGCATGACAGGGTTTAGCACAGATACGCAGTATTTT. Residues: CASSMTGFSTDTQYF. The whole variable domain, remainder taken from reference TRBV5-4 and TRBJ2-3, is ETGVTQSPTHLIKTRGQQVTLRCSSQSGHNTVSWYQQALGQGPQFIFQYYREEENGRGNFPPRFSGLQFPNYSSELNVNALELDDSALYLCASSMTGFSTDTQYFGPGTRLTVL.

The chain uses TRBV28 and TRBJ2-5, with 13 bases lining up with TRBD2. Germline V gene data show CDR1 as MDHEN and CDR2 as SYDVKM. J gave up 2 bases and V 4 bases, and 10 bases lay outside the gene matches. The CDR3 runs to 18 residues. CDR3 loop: CASSSGTSGEILQETQYF. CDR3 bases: TGTGCCAGCAGTTCTGGGACTAGCGGGGAGATATTACAAGAGACCCAGTACTTC.

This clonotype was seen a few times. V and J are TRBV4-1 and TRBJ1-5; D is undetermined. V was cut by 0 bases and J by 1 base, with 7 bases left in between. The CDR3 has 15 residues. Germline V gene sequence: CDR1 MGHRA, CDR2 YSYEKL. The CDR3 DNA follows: TGCGCCAGCAGCCAAGAGGACGCAAGCAATCAGCCCCAGCATTTT. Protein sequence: CASSQEDASNQPQHF.

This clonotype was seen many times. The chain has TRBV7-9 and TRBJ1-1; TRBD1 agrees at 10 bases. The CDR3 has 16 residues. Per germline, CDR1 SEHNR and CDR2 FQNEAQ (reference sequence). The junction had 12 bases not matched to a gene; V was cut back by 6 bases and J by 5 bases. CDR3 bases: TGTGCCAGCAGTACACCACCCGGGACAGGGGTAACTGAAGCTTTCTTT. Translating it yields CASSTPPGTGVTEAFF.

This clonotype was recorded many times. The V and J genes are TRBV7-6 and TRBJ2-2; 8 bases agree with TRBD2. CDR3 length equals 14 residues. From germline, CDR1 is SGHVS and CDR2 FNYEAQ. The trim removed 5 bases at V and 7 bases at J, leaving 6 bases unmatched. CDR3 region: CASSPSGSYGELFF. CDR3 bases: TGTGCCAGCAGCCCGAGCGGGAGCTACGGGGAGCTGTTTTTT.

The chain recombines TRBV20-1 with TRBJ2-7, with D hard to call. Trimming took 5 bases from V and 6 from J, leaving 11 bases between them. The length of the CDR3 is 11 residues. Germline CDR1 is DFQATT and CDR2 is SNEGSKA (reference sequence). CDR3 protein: CSALHFGEQYF. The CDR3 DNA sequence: TGCAGTGCTCTCCACTTCGGCGAGCAGTACTTC.

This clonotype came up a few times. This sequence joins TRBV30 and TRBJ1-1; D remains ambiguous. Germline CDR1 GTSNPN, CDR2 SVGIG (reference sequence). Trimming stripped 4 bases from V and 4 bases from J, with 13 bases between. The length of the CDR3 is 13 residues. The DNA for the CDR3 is TGTGCCTGGAACGTTTTGGGTGGCACTGAAGCTTTCTTT. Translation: CAWNVLGGTEAFF.

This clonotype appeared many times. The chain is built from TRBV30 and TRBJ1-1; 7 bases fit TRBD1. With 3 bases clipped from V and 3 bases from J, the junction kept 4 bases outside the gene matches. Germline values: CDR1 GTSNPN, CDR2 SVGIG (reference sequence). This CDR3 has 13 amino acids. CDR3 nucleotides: TGTGCCTGGAGCCTCGACAGGGACACTGAAGCTTTCTTT. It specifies CAWSLDRDTEAFF.

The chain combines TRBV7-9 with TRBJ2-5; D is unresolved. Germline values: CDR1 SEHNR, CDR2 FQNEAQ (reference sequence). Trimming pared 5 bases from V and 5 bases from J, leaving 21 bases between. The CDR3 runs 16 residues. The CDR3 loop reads CASSPQRGPTAETQYF. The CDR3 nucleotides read TGTGCCAGCAGCCCCCAGAGAGGCCCCACCGCGGAGACCCAGTACTTC.

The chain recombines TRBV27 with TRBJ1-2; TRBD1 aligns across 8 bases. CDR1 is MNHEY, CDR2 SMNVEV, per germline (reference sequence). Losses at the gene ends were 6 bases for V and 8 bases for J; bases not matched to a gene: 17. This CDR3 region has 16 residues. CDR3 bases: TGTGCCAGCAGCGGGACAGGAGCACCCTTGAAGGGCGGCTACACCTTC. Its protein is CASSGTGAPLKGGYTF.

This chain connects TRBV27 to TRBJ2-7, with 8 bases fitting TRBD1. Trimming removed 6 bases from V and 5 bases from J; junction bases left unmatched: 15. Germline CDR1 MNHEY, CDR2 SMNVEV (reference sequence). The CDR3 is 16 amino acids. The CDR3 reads CASSRKWGQASHEQYF. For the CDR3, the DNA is TGTGCCAGCAGCCGGAAGTGGGGACAGGCTTCCCACGAGCAGTACTTC.

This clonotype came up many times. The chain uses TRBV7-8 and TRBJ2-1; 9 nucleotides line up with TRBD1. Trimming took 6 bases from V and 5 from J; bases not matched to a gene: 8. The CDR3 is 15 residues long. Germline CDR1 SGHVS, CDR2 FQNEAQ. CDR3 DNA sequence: TGTGCCAGCAGTCGAGCCGGGACAGGGAACAATGAGCAGTTCTTC. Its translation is CASSRAGTGNNEQFF.

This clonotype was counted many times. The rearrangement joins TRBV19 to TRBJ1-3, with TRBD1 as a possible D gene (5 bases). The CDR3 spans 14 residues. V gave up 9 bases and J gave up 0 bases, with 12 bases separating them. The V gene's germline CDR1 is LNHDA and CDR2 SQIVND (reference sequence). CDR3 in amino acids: CASQQDYSGNTIYF. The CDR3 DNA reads TGTGCCAGCCAACAGGATTACTCTGGAAACACCATATATTTT.

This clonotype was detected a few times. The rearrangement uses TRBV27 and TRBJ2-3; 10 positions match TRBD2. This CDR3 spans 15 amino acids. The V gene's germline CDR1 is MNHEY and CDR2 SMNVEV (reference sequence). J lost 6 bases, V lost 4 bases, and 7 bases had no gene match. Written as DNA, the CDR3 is TGTGCCAGCAGTTCAAGCGGGGGGGCCGTTGATACGCAGTATTTT. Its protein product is CASSSSGGAVDTQYF.

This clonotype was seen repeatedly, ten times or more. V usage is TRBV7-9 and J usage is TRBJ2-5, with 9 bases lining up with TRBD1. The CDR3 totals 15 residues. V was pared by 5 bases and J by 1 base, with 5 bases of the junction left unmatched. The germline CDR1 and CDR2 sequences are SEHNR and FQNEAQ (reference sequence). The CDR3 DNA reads TGTGCCAGCAGCGAAACGACAGGGGGCCAAGAGACCCAGTACTTC. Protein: CASSETTGGQETQYF.

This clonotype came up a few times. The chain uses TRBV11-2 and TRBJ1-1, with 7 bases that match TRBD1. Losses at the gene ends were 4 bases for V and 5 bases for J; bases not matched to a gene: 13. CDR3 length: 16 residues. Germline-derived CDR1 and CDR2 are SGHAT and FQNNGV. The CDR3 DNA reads TGTGCCAGCAGCTCCTACCCCGCAGGGGGAACAACTGAAGCTTTCTTT. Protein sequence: CASSSYPAGGTTEAFF. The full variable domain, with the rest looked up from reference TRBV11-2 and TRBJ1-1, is EAGVAQSPRYKIIEKRQSVAFWCNPISGHATLYWYQQILGQGPKLLIQFQNNGVVDDSQLPKDRFSAERLKGVDSTLKIQPAKLEDSAVYLCASSSYPAGGTTEAFFGQGTRLTVV.

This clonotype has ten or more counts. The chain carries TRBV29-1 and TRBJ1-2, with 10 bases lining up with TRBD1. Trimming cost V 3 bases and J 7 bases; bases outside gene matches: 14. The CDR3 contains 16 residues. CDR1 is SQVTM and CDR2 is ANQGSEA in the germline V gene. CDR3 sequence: CSVEMTGGVPKSGYTF. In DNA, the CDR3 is TGCAGCGTTGAGATGACAGGGGGCGTACCCAAGTCTGGCTACACCTTC.

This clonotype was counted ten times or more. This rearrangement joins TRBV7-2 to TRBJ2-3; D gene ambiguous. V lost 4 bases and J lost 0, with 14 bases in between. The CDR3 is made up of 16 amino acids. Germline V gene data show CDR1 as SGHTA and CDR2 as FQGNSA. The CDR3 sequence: CASSSERLPSTDTQYF. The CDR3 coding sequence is TGTGCCAGCAGCTCGGAGCGTTTACCTAGCACAGATACGCAGTATTTT.